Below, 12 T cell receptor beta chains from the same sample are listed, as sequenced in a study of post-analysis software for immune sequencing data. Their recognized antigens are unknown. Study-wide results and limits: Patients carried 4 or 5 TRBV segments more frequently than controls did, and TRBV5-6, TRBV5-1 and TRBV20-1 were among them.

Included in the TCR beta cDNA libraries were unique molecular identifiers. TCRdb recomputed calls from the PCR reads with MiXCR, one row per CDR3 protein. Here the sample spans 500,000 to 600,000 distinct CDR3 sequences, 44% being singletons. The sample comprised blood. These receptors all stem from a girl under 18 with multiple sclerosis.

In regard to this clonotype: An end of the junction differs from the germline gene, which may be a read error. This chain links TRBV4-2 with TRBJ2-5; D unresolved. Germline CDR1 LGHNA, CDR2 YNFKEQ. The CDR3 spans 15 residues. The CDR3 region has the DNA TGTACCAGCAGCCAAGAGTTCGGGTTCCAAGAGACCCAGTACTTC. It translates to CTSSQEFGFQETQYF.

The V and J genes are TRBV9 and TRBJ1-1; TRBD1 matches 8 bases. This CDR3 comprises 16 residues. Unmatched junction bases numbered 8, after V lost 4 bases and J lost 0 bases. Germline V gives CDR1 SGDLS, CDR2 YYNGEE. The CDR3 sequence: CASSSTPGGVNTEAFF. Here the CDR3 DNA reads TGTGCCAGCAGCTCAACCCCAGGGGGCGTGAACACTGAAGCTTTCTTT.

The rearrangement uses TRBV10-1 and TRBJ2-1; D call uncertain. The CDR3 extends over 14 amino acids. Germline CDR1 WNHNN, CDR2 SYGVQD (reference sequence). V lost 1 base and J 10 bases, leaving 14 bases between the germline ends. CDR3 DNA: TGCGCCAGCAGTGAGTTTCCCCCCGGTCGGGAGCAGTTCTTC. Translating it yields CASSEFPPGREQFF.

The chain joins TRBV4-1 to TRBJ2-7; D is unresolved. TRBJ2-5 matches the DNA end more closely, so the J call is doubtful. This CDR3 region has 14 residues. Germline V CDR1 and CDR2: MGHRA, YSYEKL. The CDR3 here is CASSSRPRRETQYF. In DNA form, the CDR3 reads TGCGCCAGCAGCAGTCGGCCTCGCCGGGAGACCCAGTACTTC.

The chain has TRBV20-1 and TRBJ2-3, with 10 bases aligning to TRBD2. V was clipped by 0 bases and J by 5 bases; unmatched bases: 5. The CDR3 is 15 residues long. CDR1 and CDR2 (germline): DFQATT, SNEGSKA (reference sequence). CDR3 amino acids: CSARDLAGEGDTQYF. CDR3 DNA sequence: TGCAGTGCTAGAGATCTAGCGGGAGAGGGAGATACGCAGTATTTT.

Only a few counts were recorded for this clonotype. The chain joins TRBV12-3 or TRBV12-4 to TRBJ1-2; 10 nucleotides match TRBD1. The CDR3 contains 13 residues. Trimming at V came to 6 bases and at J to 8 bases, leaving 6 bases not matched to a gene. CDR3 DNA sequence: TGTGCCAGCAGCCCGGGACAGGGGAGGGGCTACACCTTC. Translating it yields CASSPGQGRGYTF.

The CDR3 DNA reads TGCAGTGCTAGAGTTTCCCCCACGGGTACCTCTGGGGCCAACGTCCTGACTTTC. It specifies CSARVSPTGTSGANVLTF. This chain joins TRBV20-1 and TRBJ2-6; D unresolved. The V end was cut by 1 base, the J end by 0 bases, with 16 bases between. Germline lookup yields CDR1 DFQATT and CDR2 SNEGSKA (reference sequence). This CDR3 contains 18 residues.

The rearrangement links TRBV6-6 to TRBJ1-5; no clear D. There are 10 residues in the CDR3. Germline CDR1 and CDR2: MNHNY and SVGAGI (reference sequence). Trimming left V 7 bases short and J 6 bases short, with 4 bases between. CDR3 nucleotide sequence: TGTGCCAGCAATCCTCAGCCCCAGCATTTT. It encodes CASNPQPQHF.

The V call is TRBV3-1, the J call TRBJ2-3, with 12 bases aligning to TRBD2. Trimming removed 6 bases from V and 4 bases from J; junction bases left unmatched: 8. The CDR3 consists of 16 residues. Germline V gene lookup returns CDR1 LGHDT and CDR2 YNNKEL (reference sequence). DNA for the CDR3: TGTGCCAGCAGTCCCCCACCTAGCGGGAGGGCAGATACGCAGTATTTT. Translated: CASSPPPSGRADTQYF.

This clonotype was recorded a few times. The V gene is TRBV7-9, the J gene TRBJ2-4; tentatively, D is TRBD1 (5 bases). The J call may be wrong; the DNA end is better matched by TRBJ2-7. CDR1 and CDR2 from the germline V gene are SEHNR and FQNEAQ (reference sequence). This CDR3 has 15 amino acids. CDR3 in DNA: TGTGCCAGCAGTCCATCTCTTCAGGGATCCTACGAGCAGTACTTC. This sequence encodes CASSPSLQGSYEQYF.

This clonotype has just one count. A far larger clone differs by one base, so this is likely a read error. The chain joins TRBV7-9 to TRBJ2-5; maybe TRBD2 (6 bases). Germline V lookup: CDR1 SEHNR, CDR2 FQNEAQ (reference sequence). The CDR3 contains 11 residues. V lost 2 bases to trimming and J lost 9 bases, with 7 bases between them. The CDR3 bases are TGTGCCAGCAGCTTAAGGGAGGCCCAGTACTTC. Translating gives CASSLREAQYF.

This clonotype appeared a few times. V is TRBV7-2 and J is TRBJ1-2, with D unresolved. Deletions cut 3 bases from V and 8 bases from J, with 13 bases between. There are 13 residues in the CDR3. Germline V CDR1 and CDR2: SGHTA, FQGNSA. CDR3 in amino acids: CASSLLASGGYTF. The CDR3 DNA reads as TGTGCCAGCAGCTTGTTAGCTAGTGGGGGCTACACCTTC.